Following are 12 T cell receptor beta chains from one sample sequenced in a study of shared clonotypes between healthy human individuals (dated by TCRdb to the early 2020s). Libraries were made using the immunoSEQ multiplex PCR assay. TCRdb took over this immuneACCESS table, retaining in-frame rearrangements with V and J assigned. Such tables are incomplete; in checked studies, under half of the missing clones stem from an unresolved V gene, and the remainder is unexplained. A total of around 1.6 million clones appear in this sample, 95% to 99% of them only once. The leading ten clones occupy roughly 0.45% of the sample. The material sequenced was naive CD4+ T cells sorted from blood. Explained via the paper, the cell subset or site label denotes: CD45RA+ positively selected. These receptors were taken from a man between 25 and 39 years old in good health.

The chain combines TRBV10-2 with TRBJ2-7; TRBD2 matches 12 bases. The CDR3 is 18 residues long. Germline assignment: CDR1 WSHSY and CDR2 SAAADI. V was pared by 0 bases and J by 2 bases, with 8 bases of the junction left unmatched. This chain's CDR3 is CASSESNPGLAGPYEQYF. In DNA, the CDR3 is TGCGCCAGCAGTGAGTCGAATCCCGGACTAGCGGGACCCTACGAGCAGTACTTC.

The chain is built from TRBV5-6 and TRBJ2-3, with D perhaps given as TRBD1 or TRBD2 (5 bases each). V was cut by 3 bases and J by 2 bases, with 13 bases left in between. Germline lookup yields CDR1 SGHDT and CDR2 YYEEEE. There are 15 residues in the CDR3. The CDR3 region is CASSSRGDLTDTQYF. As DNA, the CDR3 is TGTGCCAGCAGCTCGCGAGGGGACCTCACAGATACGCAGTATTTT.

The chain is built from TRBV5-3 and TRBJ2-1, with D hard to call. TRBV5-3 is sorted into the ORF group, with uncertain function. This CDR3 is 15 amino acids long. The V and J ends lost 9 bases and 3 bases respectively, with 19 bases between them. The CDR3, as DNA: TGTGCCACCCGTCGCGGACCGAGAATCTACAATGAGCAGTTCTTC. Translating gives CATRRGPRIYNEQFF.

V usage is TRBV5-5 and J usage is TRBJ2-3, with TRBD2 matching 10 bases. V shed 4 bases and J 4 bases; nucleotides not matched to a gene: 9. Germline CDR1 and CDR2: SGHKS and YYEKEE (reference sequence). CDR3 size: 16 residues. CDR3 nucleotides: TGTGCCAGCAGCCGAGCGGGAGGGTGGTTCGCAGATACGCAGTATTTT. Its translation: CASSRAGGWFADTQYF.

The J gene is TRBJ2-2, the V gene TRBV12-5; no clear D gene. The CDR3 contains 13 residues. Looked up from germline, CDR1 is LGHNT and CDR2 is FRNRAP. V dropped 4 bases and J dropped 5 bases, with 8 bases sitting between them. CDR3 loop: CASGSPATGELFF. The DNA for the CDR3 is TGTGCTAGTGGTTCCCCGGCTACCGGGGAGCTGTTTTTT.

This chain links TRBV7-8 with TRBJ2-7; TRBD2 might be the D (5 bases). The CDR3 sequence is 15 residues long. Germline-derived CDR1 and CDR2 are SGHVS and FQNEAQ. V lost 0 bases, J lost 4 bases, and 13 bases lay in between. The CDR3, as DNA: TGTGCCAGCAGCTTAGCGCTTAAGGGCGGGTACGAGCAGTACTTC. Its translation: CASSLALKGGYEQYF.

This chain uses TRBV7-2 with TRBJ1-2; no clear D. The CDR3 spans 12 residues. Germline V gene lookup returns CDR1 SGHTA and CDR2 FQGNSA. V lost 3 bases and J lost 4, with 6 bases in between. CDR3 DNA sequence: TGTGCCAGCAGCTTGAAAAGCTATGGCTACACCTTC. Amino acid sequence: CASSLKSYGYTF.

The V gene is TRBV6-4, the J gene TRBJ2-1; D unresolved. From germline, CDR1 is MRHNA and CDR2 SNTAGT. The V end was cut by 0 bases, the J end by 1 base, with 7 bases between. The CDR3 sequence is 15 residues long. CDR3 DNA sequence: TGTGCCAGCAGTGACTCGATCGGGTCCTACAATGAGCAGTTCTTC. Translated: CASSDSIGSYNEQFF.

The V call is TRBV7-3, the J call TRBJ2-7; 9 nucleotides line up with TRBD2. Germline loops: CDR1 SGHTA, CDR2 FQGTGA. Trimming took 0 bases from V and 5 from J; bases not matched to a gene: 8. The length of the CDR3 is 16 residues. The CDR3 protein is CASSLTAGGPTDEQYF. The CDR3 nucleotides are TGTGCCAGCAGCTTAACGGCGGGAGGGCCAACGGACGAGCAGTACTTC.

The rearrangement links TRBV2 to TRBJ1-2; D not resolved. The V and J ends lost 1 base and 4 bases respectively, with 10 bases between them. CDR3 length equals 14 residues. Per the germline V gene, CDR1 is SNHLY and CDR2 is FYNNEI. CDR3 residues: CASSEDRVSYGYTF. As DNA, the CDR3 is TGTGCCAGCAGTGAAGATCGGGTTTCCTATGGCTACACCTTC. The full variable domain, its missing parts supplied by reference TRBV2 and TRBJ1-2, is EPEVTQTPSHQVTQMGQEVILRCVPISNHLYFYWYRQILGQKVEFLVSFYNNEISEKSEIFDDQFSVERPDGSNFTLKIRSTKLEDSAMYFCASSEDRVSYGYTFGSGTRLTVV.

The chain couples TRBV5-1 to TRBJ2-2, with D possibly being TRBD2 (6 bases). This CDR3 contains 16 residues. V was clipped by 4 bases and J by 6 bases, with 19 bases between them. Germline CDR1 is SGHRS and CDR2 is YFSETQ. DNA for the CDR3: TGCGCCAGCAGCCCTAGACTAGTCATGGTTCCCGGGGAGCTGTTTTTT. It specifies CASSPRLVMVPGELFF. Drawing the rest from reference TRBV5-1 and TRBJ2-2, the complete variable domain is KAGVTQTPRYLIKTRGQQVTLSCSPISGHRSVSWYQQTPGQGLQFLFEYFSETQRNKGNFPGRFSGRQFSNSRSEMNVSTLELGDSALYLCASSPRLVMVPGELFFGEGSRLTVL.

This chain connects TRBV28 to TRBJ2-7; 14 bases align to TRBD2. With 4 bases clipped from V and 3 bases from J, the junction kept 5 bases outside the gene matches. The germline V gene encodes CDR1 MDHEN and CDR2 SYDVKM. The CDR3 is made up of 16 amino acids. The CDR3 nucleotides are TGTGCCAGCAGTTCGCTGACTAGCGGGAGGGACTACGAGCAGTACTTC. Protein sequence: CASSSLTSGRDYEQYF.